A single sample gave rise to the 7 T cell receptor beta chains below, sequenced in a study of OX40 agonist ivuxolimab in advanced cancers. Profiled with immunoSEQ multiplex PCR; TCRdb holds only in-frame clones, not every one. The table lists more than 90,000 clones, about 86% of them singletons, with over 1.3% in the top ten. The material was CD4+ or CD8+ T cells sorted from blood, obtained in a trial of the OX40 agonist ivuxolimab. The source of these receptors is an adult with an advanced solid tumor such as melanoma, head and neck, liver or kidney cancer.

This chain connects TRBV19 to TRBJ2-3, with 10 bases lining up with TRBD2. The V gene end was trimmed by 4 bases and the J gene end by 7 bases; junction bases not matched to a gene: 5. This CDR3 is built from 14 residues. The germline V gene has CDR1 LNHDA and CDR2 SQIVND (reference sequence). The CDR3 is CASSNSGRTHTQYF. CDR3 nucleotide sequence: TGTGCCAGTAGTAATAGCGGGAGGACTCATACGCAGTATTTT.

This chain's CDR3 is CASSLIPSGASTDTQYF. As DNA, the CDR3 is TGCGCCAGCAGCCTGATCCCTAGCGGGGCTAGCACAGATACGCAGTATTTT. The chain combines TRBV5-1 with TRBJ2-3, with TRBD2 matching 9 bases. J lost 0 bases, V lost 4 bases, and 9 bases had no gene match. CDR3 length equals 17 residues. CDR1 and CDR2 from the germline V gene are SGHRS and YFSETQ.

This clone showed up just a few times. This rearrangement joins TRBV6-5 to TRBJ2-7, with D possibly matching TRBD2 (7 bases). V lost 6 bases, J lost 5 bases, and 20 bases lay in between. The CDR3 is 15 amino acids. Germline assignment: CDR1 MNHEY and CDR2 SVGAGI. The CDR3 DNA is TGTGCCAGCAGCACGAAGGGGGGGAACCCACACGAGCAGTACTTC. It encodes CASSTKGGNPHEQYF.

This chain links TRBV19 with TRBJ2-1; 9 bases are a match to TRBD2. This CDR3 contains 17 residues. J lost 4 bases, V lost 6 bases, and 13 bases had no gene match. Germline V gene sequence: CDR1 LNHDA, CDR2 SQIVND (reference sequence). CDR3 in amino acids: CASRPGLARGSYNEQFF. CDR3 DNA sequence: TGTGCCAGTAGGCCGGGACTAGCTAGGGGGTCTTACAATGAGCAGTTCTTC.

In its sample, this clone was seen once. The chain joins TRBV27 to TRBJ2-7; perhaps TRBD2 as D (5 bases). The CDR3 extends over 14 amino acids. The germline V gene encodes CDR1 MNHEY and CDR2 SMNVEV (reference sequence). Trimming took off 4 bases at V and 6 bases at J, with 16 bases between the two ends. CDR3 nucleotides: TGTGCCAGCAGTTCCCGGGGTAGGGTGGGCGAGCAGTACTTC. It specifies CASSSRGRVGEQYF.

This clone was detected a few times. The chain couples TRBV9 to TRBJ1-4; a possible D gene is TRBD1 (5 bases). CDR1 and CDR2 from the germline V gene are SGDLS and YYNGEE. The CDR3 runs 14 residues. The germline V and J ends were trimmed by 3 bases and 8 bases, with 14 bases remaining between them. The CDR3 sequence is CASSASGGIEKLFF. Here the CDR3 DNA reads TGTGCCAGCAGCGCCAGCGGGGGTATCGAAAAACTGTTTTTT.

This clone was seen only once. The rearrangement uses TRBV15 and TRBJ1-1; D call uncertain. Looked up from germline, CDR1 is LNHNV and CDR2 is YYDKDF (reference sequence). This CDR3 is built from 13 residues. V was pared by 1 base and J by 11 bases, with 14 bases between. DNA for the CDR3: TGTGCCACCAGCAGAGGGGTCCCCTACGAGGCTTTCTTT. Translated: CATSRGVPYEAFF.